This TCR beta chain was captured in a study of blood T cell repertoires in COVID-19. Study summary: Specimens from acute and convalescent COVID-19 originated in the United States, Italy and Spain.

Original handling: The assay estimated nucleated cells by amplifying reference gene primers. Method: immunoSEQ multiplex PCR; TCRdb's copy keeps in-frame clones and lacks some. D and trimming were read from the DNA, whereas the V and J calls and clone size are those reported in that table. This repertoire shows approximately 200,000 clones, more than 80% found once; its top ten account for approximately 1.1%. Two negative PCRs, clearance, or symptom resolution were required of recovered Cohort 3 donors. The sample was PBMCs or T cells enriched from blood (not recorded which). The sequence was collected from a man younger than 40 who had recovered from COVID-19.

The CDR3 reads CASSKTGPNTEAFF. CDR3 nucleotide sequence: TGTGCCAGTAGTAAGACAGGGCCGAACACTGAAGCTTTCTTT. The chain employs TRBV19 and TRBJ1-1; 7 bases match TRBD1. The CDR3 loop spans 14 amino acids. Per germline, CDR1 LNHDA and CDR2 SQIVND (reference sequence). J was trimmed by 1 base and V by 4 bases; bases with no gene match: 3.